Listed below are T cell receptor beta chains from one sample, sequenced in a study of blood T cell repertoires in COVID-19. Profiled with immunoSEQ multiplex PCR; TCRdb holds only in-frame clones, not every one. The table records 200,000 to 250,000 clones, about 85% of them present only once. What was sequenced was peripheral blood. These receptors came from a woman aged 18-35 years who had recovered from COVID-19. Each CDR3 is given with its conserved first and last residue. Each record gives: CDR3 DNA, CDR3 protein, J gene, clone size, V gene, D gene. The D gene is left open where the match is weak. Clone size appears in some rows only: once, few, many, or a class for an expanded clone.

DNA: TGTGCCACCAGCAGAGGACGCGGGAGGGGAGACAATGAGCAGTTCTTC; CDR3: CATSRGRGRGDNEQFF; J: TRBJ2-1; size: .; V: TRBV15; D: TRBD2
DNA: TGTGCCAGCAGTGGACACTCTAGCGGGAGACTTAATGAGCAGTTCTTC; CDR3: CASSGHSSGRLNEQFF; J: TRBJ2-1; size: .; V: TRBV25-1; D: TRBD2
DNA: TGCGCCAGCAGCCAAGATCCCGCCAGGGGGAGCTATGGCTACACCTTC; CDR3: CASSQDPARGSYGYTF; J: TRBJ1-2; size: .; V: TRBV4-3; D: TRBD1
DNA: TGTGCTAGTGGTTTGGTCTACCTCCTTCAGGGGGGGAACACCGGGGAGCTGTTTTTT; CDR3: CASGLVYLLQGGNTGELFF; J: TRBJ2-2; size: few; V: TRBV12-5; D: .
DNA: TGTGCCAGCTCACCACCGGGGACAAGCTCCTACAATGAGCAGTTCTTC; CDR3: CASSPPGTSSYNEQFF; J: TRBJ2-1; size: .; V: TRBV18; D: .
DNA: TGCAGTGCTAGTAGCACAGCGGGAATCCCAGATACGCAGTATTTT; CDR3: CSASSTAGIPDTQYF; J: TRBJ2-3; size: .; V: TRBV20-1; D: TRBD2
DNA: TGTGCCAGCAGCTTATCATCGGCGGGAGCTTTCTTT; CDR3: CASSLSSAGAFF; J: TRBJ1-1; size: .; V: TRBV7-9; D: .
DNA: TGTGCCAGCAGCGTAGTGTCGGGACAGGGAGGGACCCAGTACTTC; CDR3: CASSVVSGQGGTQYF; J: TRBJ2-5; size: .; V: TRBV9; D: TRBD1
DNA: TGTGCCTGGAGTGAAGGGTTAGGAGGGGAAAAACTGTTTTTT; CDR3: CAWSEGLGGEKLFF; J: TRBJ1-4; size: .; V: TRBV30; D: .
DNA: TGTGCCAGCAGCCAATACGCGGTAGGCGAGCAGTACTTC; CDR3: CASSQYAVGEQYF; J: TRBJ2-7; size: .; V: TRBV14; D: .
DNA: TGTGCCAGCAGTCCCGGGGAGGCGGCTCAGCCCCAGCATTTT; CDR3: CASSPGEAAQPQHF; J: TRBJ1-5; size: .; V: TRBV6-5; D: .
DNA: TGTGCCAGCAGCGTCCCGGGGTTGGGGGCCAACGTCCTGACTTTC; CDR3: CASSVPGLGANVLTF; J: TRBJ2-6; size: few; V: TRBV9; D: .
DNA: TGCGCCAGCAGCTTGGTAGCGGGAGGGATCACAGATACGCAGTATTTT; CDR3: CASSLVAGGITDTQYF; J: TRBJ2-3; size: .; V: TRBV5-1; D: TRBD2
DNA: TGTGCCATCAGTGAGTTAAATGAAAAACTGTTTTTT; CDR3: CAISELNEKLFF; J: TRBJ1-4; size: .; V: TRBV10-3; D: .
DNA: TGTGCCTGGAGTGTGACAGCGAACACTGAAGCTTTCTTT; CDR3: CAWSVTANTEAFF; J: TRBJ1-1; size: .; V: TRBV30; D: .
DNA: TGTGCCAGCAGCCCATTCCAAACCACCGGGTACAATGAGCAGTTCTTC; CDR3: CASSPFQTTGYNEQFF; J: TRBJ2-1; size: .; V: TRBV5-5; D: .
DNA: TGTGCCAGCAGTTACTCGATTCTTCACGTACAAGATACGCAGTATTTT; CDR3: CASSYSILHVQDTQYF; J: TRBJ2-3; size: .; V: TRBV6-2/TRBV6-3; D: .
DNA: TGTGCCAGCAGTTACCCCCGAAAGCGGGAGGGCTCCGCCGCCTACGAGCAGTACTTC; CDR3: CASSYPRKREGSAAYEQYF; J: TRBJ2-7; size: .; V: TRBV6-2/TRBV6-3; D: TRBD2
DNA: TGTGCCAGCAGCTCCCCAGGGGTTCGGGGCTACACCTTC; CDR3: CASSSPGVRGYTF; J: TRBJ1-2; size: few; V: TRBV7-9; D: .
DNA: TGTGCCAGCAGCCGGACATATCTGAACACTGAAGCTTTCTTT; CDR3: CASSRTYLNTEAFF; J: TRBJ1-1; size: .; V: TRBV7-2; D: .
DNA: TGTGCCAGTATTGGGGCTAACACAGATACGCAGTATTTT; CDR3: CASIGANTDTQYF; J: TRBJ2-3; size: .; V: TRBV19; D: .
DNA: TGTGCCAGTAGTATTGGCAGGGGAAACTATGGCTACACCTTC; CDR3: CASSIGRGNYGYTF; J: TRBJ1-2; size: .; V: TRBV19; D: .
DNA: TGTGCCAGCAGTGATGGTCAGGGAAGGGGGTTCACTGAAGCTTTCTTT; CDR3: CASSDGQGRGFTEAFF; J: TRBJ1-1; size: .; V: TRBV25-1; D: .
DNA: TGTGCCATCCCTTTTATGTCCCTCCACTTT; CDR3: CAIPFMSLHF; J: TRBJ1-6; size: .; V: TRBV10-3; D: .
DNA: TGTGCCAGCTCACCAAAACAGGGGAATGAAAAACTGTTTTTT; CDR3: CASSPKQGNEKLFF; J: TRBJ1-4; size: once; V: TRBV18; D: TRBD1
DNA: TGTGCCAGTACCCTGGCACTGAACACTGAAGCTTTCTTT; CDR3: CASTLALNTEAFF; J: TRBJ1-1; size: .; V: TRBV19; D: .
DNA: TGTGCCAGTAGTATGTACTACGAGCAGTACTTC; CDR3: CASSMYYEQYF; J: TRBJ2-7; size: .; V: TRBV19; D: .
DNA: TGTGCCAGCAGCAAAGTCGGGACAAGGAGCTCCTACGAGCAGTACTTC; CDR3: CASSKVGTRSSYEQYF; J: TRBJ2-7; size: .; V: TRBV21-1; D: .
DNA: TGTGCCAGCAGTGATCGGGGAATCCCCACAGATACGCAGTATTTT; CDR3: CASSDRGIPTDTQYF; J: TRBJ2-3; size: .; V: TRBV25-1; D: .
DNA: TGTGCCAGCAGTCCCCCGCCCCCGACTAGCGGGAAATCACACTTC; CDR3: CASSPPPPTSGKSHF; J: TRBJ2-7; size: .; V: TRBV28; D: TRBD2
DNA: TGTGCCAGCAGTGAGGGACTAGCGTACTACAATGAGCAGTTCTTC; CDR3: CASSEGLAYYNEQFF; J: TRBJ2-1; size: .; V: TRBV6-1; D: TRBD2
DNA: TGTGCTAGTGGGATCTCTGTCCTAGCGGGAGTAAGCAATGAGCAGTTCTTC; CDR3: CASGISVLAGVSNEQFF; J: TRBJ2-1; size: .; V: TRBV12-5; D: TRBD2
DNA: TGTGCCAGCAGTTATAATCTAGCGGGAGGCCCGAGCTCCTACAATGAGCAGTTCTTC; CDR3: CASSYNLAGGPSSYNEQFF; J: TRBJ2-1; size: .; V: TRBV6-2/TRBV6-3; D: TRBD2
DNA: TGTGCCAGCAGTGCGCAGGGGAACACTGAAGCTTTCTTT; CDR3: CASSAQGNTEAFF; J: TRBJ1-1; size: .; V: TRBV25-1; D: .
DNA: TGTGCCAGCAGCCCATCGATAGCGGGAGTGGTCGATACGCAGTATTTT; CDR3: CASSPSIAGVVDTQYF; J: TRBJ2-3; size: .; V: TRBV7-9; D: TRBD2
DNA: TGTGCCAGCTCACGTGACGGACTAGCGGTCCAAGAGACCCAGTACTTC; CDR3: CASSRDGLAVQETQYF; J: TRBJ2-5; size: once; V: TRBV18; D: TRBD2
DNA: TGCGCCAGCAGCCAAGAAGCAGGGGGCTTTAACTATGGCTACACCTTC; CDR3: CASSQEAGGFNYGYTF; J: TRBJ1-2; size: .; V: TRBV4-3; D: TRBD1
DNA: TGCGCCAGCAAGATGAGGGGGTCCACCTACGAGCAGTACTTC; CDR3: CASKMRGSTYEQYF; J: TRBJ2-7; size: .; V: TRBV10-1; D: .
DNA: TGTGCCTGGAATGCCGGGGAATTTTACAATGAGCAGTTCTTC; CDR3: CAWNAGEFYNEQFF; J: TRBJ2-1; size: few; V: TRBV30; D: .
DNA: TGTGCCAGCAGCTTGAACAGGGGGGGCACAGATACGCAGTATTTT; CDR3: CASSLNRGGTDTQYF; J: TRBJ2-3; size: .; V: TRBV6-5; D: TRBD1
DNA: TGTGCCAGCAGCTACAGCCCCCAAGGCACAGATACGCAGTATTTT; CDR3: CASSYSPQGTDTQYF; J: TRBJ2-3; size: .; V: TRBV11-2; D: .
DNA: TGTGCCAGCAGCTTGGCCGGGACTAGCATCTACGAGCAGTACTTC; CDR3: CASSLAGTSIYEQYF; J: TRBJ2-7; size: .; V: TRBV5-4; D: TRBD2
DNA: TGTGCCAGCAGCCAAGTGGGGGGTACTGAAGCTTTCTTT; CDR3: CASSQVGGTEAFF; J: TRBJ1-1; size: .; V: TRBV3-1/TRBV3-2; D: .
DNA: TGTGCCAGTAGTATGGTCAGGACAAGCTATAGCAATCAGCCCCAGCATTTT; CDR3: CASSMVRTSYSNQPQHF; J: TRBJ1-5; size: .; V: TRBV19; D: .
DNA: TGTGCCAGCAGTGGACTATACTATGGCTACACCTTC; CDR3: CASSGLYYGYTF; J: TRBJ1-2; size: .; V: TRBV2; D: .
DNA: TGTGCCACCAGTGACCCAGGGGGCGCGGGACCCCAGCATTTT; CDR3: CATSDPGGAGPQHF; J: TRBJ1-5; size: .; V: TRBV24-1; D: TRBD1
DNA: TGTGCCAGCAGCTTAGATAGGACTAGCGGGATTTATGAGCAGTTCTTC; CDR3: CASSLDRTSGIYEQFF; J: TRBJ2-1; size: .; V: TRBV7-9; D: TRBD2
DNA: TGTGCCAGCAGTTTGTCCGGACAGGGAGGAGAAAAACTGTTTTTT; CDR3: CASSLSGQGGEKLFF; J: TRBJ1-4; size: .; V: TRBV27; D: TRBD1
DNA: TGTGCCAGCAGCTTAGAAACGGGGAACACTGAAGCTTTCTTT; CDR3: CASSLETGNTEAFF; J: TRBJ1-1; size: once; V: TRBV11-1; D: .
DNA: TGCAGCGTTGAAAAGGCTAGCGGGAGCTCCTACGAGCAGTACTTC; CDR3: CSVEKASGSSYEQYF; J: TRBJ2-7; size: .; V: TRBV29-1; D: TRBD2
DNA: TGTGCCAGCTCACCAAAGGACAGGGGAGATACGCAGTATTTT; CDR3: CASSPKDRGDTQYF; J: TRBJ2-3; size: .; V: TRBV18; D: TRBD1
DNA: TGTGCCAGCAGCGGGGGGGGCCATGCCTACGAGCAGTACTTC; CDR3: CASSGGGHAYEQYF; J: TRBJ2-7; size: .; V: TRBV13; D: .
DNA: TGTGCCAGCAGTGATAAGTGGGGACAGGGGCCCTACGAGCAGTACTTC; CDR3: CASSDKWGQGPYEQYF; J: TRBJ2-7; size: .; V: TRBV6-1; D: TRBD1
DNA: TGCGCCAGCAGCTTGAGGGAGAAGGGGGCATCCTATAATTCACCCCTCCACTTT; CDR3: CASSLREKGASYNSPLHF; J: TRBJ1-6; size: .; V: TRBV5-1; D: TRBD1
DNA: TGTGCCAGTAGTATCATAGCGGGAGGACCCTACGAGCAGTACTTC; CDR3: CASSIIAGGPYEQYF; J: TRBJ2-7; size: .; V: TRBV19; D: TRBD2
DNA: TGTGCCAGCTGTGCACAACCGTTCTCCTACAATGAGCAGTTCTTC; CDR3: CASCAQPFSYNEQFF; J: TRBJ2-1; size: .; V: TRBV27; D: .
DNA: TGTGCCAGCAGTTACTTATTACAGGGGGAGGAGGGCTACACCTTC; CDR3: CASSYLLQGEEGYTF; J: TRBJ1-2; size: .; V: TRBV6-5; D: TRBD1